The source of this TCR beta chain is a study of T cell responses to AZD1222 COVID-19 vaccine. The data were produced by immunoSEQ multiplex PCR, yet TCRdb's version contains in-frame clones alone and is incomplete. The data show roughly 150,000 clones, about 91% seen once. Regarding the study as a whole: Only a handful of individuals given AZD1222 were seropositive at baseline. Reportedly, nearly half the spike-specific TCRs target unmutated variant regions. Two AZD1222 administrations were followed by greater Spike-specific TCR breadth and depth.

V was trimmed by 1 base and J by 0 bases, leaving 10 bases between them. The CDR3 runs 15 residues. From germline, CDR1 is SGHNT and CDR2 YYREEE (reference sequence). In regard to this clone: Its antigen remains unidentified.

This chain connects TRBV5-4 to TRBJ1-2, with unresolved D. Sample: peripheral blood, taken on day 0 of AZD1222 vaccination. The clonotype originates from an adult in good health. This chain's CDR3 is CASSLLKEANYGYTF. As DNA, the CDR3 is TGTGCCAGCAGCTTGTTGAAGGAAGCTAACTATGGCTACACCTTC.